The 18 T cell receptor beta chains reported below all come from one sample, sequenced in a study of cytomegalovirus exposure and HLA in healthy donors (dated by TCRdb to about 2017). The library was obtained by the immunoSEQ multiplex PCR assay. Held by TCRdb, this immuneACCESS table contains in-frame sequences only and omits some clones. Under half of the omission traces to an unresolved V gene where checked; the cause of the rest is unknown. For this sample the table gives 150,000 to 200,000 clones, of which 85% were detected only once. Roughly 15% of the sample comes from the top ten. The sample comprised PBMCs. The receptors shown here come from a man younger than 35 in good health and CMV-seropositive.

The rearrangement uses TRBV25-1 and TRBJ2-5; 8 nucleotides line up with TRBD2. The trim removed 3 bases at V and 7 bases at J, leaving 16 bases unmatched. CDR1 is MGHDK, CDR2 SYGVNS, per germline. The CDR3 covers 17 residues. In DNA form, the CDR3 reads TGTGCCAGCAGTGAGTCAGGAGCGGGGGCCCTCGATGCGACCCAGTACTTC. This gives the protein CASSESGAGALDATQYF.

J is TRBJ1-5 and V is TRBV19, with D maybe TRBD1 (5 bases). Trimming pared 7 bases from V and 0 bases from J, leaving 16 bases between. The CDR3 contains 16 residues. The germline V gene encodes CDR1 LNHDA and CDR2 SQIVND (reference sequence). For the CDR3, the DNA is TGTGCCAGTACCCCCACGGGGGGAAATAGCAATCAGCCCCAGCATTTT. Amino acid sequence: CASTPTGGNSNQPQHF.

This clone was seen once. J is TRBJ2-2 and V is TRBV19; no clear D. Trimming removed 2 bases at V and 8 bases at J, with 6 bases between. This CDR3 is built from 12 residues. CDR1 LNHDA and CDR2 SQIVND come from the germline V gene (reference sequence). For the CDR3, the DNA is TGTGCCAGTAGTATATGGGCGGGGGAGCTGTTTTTT. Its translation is CASSIWAGELFF.

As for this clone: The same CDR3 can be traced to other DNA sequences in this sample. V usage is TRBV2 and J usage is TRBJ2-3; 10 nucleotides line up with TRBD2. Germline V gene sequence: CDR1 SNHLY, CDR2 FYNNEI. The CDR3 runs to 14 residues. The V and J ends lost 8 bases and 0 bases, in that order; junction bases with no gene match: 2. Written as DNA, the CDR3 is TGTGCCAGCCGACTAGCGGGTAGCACAGATACGCAGTATTTT. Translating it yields CASRLAGSTDTQYF.

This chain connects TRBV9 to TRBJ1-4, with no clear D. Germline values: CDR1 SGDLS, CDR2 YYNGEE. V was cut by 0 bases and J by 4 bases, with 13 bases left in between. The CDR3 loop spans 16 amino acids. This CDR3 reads CASSVGGSGINEKLFF. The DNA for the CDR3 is TGTGCCAGCAGCGTAGGAGGGTCGGGGATTAATGAAAAACTGTTTTTT.

The CDR3 DNA reads as TGTGCCAGCAGCGTACAGGGGCTCGAAGCTTTCTTT. This sequence encodes CASSVQGLEAFF. The genes are TRBV7-9 and TRBJ1-1, with TRBD1 identical over 7 bases. The germline gives CDR1 SEHNR, CDR2 FQNEAQ (reference sequence). V shed 5 bases, J shed 8 bases, and the junction held 5 bases outside the gene matches. This CDR3 comprises 12 residues.

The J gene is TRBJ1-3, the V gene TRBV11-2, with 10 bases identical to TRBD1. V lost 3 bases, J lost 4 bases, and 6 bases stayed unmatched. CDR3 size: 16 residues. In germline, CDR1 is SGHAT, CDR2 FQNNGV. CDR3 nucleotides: TGTGCCAGCAGCTTCCCCGGACAGGGGGTCGGAAACACCATATATTTT. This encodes CASSFPGQGVGNTIYF.

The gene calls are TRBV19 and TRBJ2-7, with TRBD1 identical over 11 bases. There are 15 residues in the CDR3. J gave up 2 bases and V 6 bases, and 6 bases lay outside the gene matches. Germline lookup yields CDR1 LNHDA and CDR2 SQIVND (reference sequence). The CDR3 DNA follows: TGTGCCAGTAGCCTTGCGGGACAGGGGGCCTACGAGCAGTACTTC. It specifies CASSLAGQGAYEQYF.

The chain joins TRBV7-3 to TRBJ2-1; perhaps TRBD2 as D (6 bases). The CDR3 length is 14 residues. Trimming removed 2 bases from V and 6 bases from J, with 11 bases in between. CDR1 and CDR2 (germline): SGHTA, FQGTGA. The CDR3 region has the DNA TGTGCCAGCAGCTTACGTTACGGGGGCAATGAGCAGTTCTTC. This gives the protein CASSLRYGGNEQFF. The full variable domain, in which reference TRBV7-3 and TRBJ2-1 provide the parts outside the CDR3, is GAGVSQTPSNKVTEKGKYVELRCDPISGHTALYWYRQSLGQGPEFLIYFQGTGAADDSGLPNDRFFAVRPEGSVSTLKIQRTERGDSAVYLCASSLRYGGNEQFFGPGTRLTVL.

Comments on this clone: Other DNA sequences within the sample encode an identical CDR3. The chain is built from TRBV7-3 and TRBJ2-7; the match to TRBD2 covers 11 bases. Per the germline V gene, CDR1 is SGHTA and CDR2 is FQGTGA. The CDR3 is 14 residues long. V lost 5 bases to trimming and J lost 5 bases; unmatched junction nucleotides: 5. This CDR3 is CASSPGLAGDEQYF. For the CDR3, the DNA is TGTGCCAGCAGCCCCGGACTAGCGGGCGACGAGCAGTACTTC.

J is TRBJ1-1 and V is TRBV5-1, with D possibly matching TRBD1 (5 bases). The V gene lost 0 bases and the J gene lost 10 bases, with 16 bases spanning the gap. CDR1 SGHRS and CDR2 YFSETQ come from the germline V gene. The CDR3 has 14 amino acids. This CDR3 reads CASSLDGGQGIAFF. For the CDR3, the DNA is TGCGCCAGCAGCTTGGACGGCGGCCAGGGTATAGCTTTCTTT.

The CDR3, as DNA: TGTGCCAGCTCTTCTTCAGGGAATTGGCAGCCCCAGCATTTT. Its translation is CASSSSGNWQPQHF. The rearrangement links TRBV21-1 to TRBJ1-5; the DNA was not used to check the table's D call, TRBD1. TRBV21-1 is shown as a pseudogene. The CDR3 loop spans 14 amino acids.

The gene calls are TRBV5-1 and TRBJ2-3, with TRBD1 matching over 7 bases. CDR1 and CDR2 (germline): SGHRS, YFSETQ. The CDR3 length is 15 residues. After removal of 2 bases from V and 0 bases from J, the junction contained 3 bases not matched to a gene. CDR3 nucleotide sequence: TGCGCCAGCAGCTTTGGGACAGCTAGCACAGATACGCAGTATTTT. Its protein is CASSFGTASTDTQYF.

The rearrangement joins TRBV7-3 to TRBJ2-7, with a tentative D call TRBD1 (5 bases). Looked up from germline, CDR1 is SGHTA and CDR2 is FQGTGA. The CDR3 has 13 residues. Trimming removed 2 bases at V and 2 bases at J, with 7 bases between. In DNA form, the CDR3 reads TGTGCCAGCAGCTTAGACAGTACCTACGAGCAGTACTTC. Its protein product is CASSLDSTYEQYF.

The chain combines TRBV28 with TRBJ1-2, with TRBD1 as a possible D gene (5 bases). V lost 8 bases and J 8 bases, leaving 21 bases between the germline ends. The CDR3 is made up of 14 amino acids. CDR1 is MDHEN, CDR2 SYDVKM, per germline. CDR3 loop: CASGGIVALEGYTF. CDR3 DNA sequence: TGTGCCAGCGGGGGGATAGTGGCTCTCGAGGGCTACACCTTC.

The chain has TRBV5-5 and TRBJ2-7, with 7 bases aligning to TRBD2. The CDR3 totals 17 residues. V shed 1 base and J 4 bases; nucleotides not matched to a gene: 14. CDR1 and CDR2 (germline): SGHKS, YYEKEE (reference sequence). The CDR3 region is CASSLPPFGSGVYEQYF. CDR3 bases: TGTGCCAGCAGCTTGCCCCCGTTTGGGAGCGGGGTTTACGAGCAGTACTTC.

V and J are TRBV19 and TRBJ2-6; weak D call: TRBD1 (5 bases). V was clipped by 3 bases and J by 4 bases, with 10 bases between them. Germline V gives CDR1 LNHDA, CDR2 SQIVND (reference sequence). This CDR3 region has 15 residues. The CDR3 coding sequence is TGTGCCAGTAGTATGCAGGGCCCCGGGGCCAACGTCCTGACTTTC. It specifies CASSMQGPGANVLTF.

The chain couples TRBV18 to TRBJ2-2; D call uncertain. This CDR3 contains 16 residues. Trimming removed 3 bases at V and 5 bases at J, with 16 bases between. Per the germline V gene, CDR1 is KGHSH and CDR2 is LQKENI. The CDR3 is CASSPMLDPGTGELFF. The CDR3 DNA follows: TGTGCCAGCTCACCGATGCTTGATCCCGGGACCGGGGAGCTGTTTTTT. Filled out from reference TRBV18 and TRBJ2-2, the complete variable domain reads NAGVMQNPRHLVRRRGQEARLRCSPMKGHSHVYWYRQLPEEGLKFMVYLQKENIIDESGMPKERFSAEFPKEGPSILRIQQVVRGDSAAYFCASSPMLDPGTGELFFGEGSRLTVL.